Shown below are 19 T cell receptor beta chains from a single sample sequenced in a study of immune evolution from preneoplasia to lung adenocarcinoma (dated by TCRdb to the early 2020s). Library preparation was by the immunoSEQ multiplex PCR assay. TCRdb re-hosts the immuneACCESS table, in-frame sequences only. Its copies lack some clones; in the studies checked, an unresolved V gene accounts for under half of them, and the cause for the rest is not known. The sample has roughly 3,100 clones on record, just under 80% of them singletons. The ten most abundant clones make up about 9.7% of the sample. The sequencing sample was made of FFPE atypical adenomatous hyperplasia tissue from the lung. What this sample's cell subset or site label stands for: atypical adenomatous hyperplasia (AAH), lung preneoplasia. These receptors all come from a person aged 65 to 85 with lung adenocarcinoma.

The rearrangement links TRBV4-1 to TRBJ1-5; D gene uncertain. This CDR3 has 17 amino acids. V gave up 0 bases and J gave up 3 bases, with 15 bases separating them. Germline-derived CDR1 and CDR2 are MGHRA and YSYEKL. CDR3 loop: CASSQDRVRGPNQPQHF. In nucleotides, the CDR3 is TGCGCCAGCAGCCAAGATCGGGTCAGAGGGCCCAATCAGCCCCAGCATTTT.

The chain links TRBV5-1 to TRBJ1-2; 9 nucleotides agree with TRBD1. The junction had 21 bases not matched to a gene; V was cut back by 4 bases and J by 8 bases. Germline V gene data show CDR1 as SGHRS and CDR2 as YFSETQ. The CDR3 loop spans 18 amino acids. CDR3 in amino acids: CASSLNQPGQGASPGYTF. CDR3 sequence (DNA): TGCGCCAGCAGCCTAAACCAACCGGGACAGGGAGCAAGCCCCGGCTACACCTTC.

The gene calls are TRBV6-5 and TRBJ2-7; D is unclear. The CDR3 runs to 15 residues. Trimming removed 2 bases from V and 5 bases from J, with 16 bases in between. CDR1 MNHEY and CDR2 SVGAGI come from the germline V gene. The CDR3 DNA reads as TGTGCCAGCAGTTACACTCTAAGGCAGAGCGACGAGCAGTACTTC. Translated: CASSYTLRQSDEQYF.

The J gene is TRBJ1-4, the V gene TRBV6-1; the D gene is possibly TRBD1 (6 bases). Germline assignment: CDR1 MNHNS and CDR2 SASEGT. V was clipped by 2 bases and J by 7 bases, with 8 bases between them. The CDR3 contains 13 residues. The DNA for the CDR3 is TGTGCCAGCAGTGAATGGGACATTGAAAAACTGTTTTTT. It translates to CASSEWDIEKLFF.

The chain has TRBV7-9 and TRBJ2-1, with a tentative D call TRBD1 (6 bases). Trimming left V 0 bases short and J 4 bases short, with 19 bases between. Germline V CDR1 and CDR2: SEHNR, FQNEAQ (reference sequence). CDR3 length: 18 amino acids. The chain's CDR3 is CASSLARSRGGFYNEQFF. The CDR3 region has the DNA TGTGCCAGCAGCTTAGCGCGTAGCAGGGGCGGGTTTTACAATGAGCAGTTCTTC.

The genes are TRBV6-1 and TRBJ1-5, with D hard to call. The CDR3 totals 17 residues. Trimming pared 2 bases from V and 2 bases from J, leaving 16 bases between. CDR1 and CDR2 (germline): MNHNS, SASEGT. DNA of the CDR3: TGTGCCAGCAGTGAAAGGGTAAGGGAGGGAGGCAATCAGCCCCAGCATTTT. Its protein product is CASSERVREGGNQPQHF.

The chain joins TRBV7-2 to TRBJ2-7, with 10 bases identical to TRBD2. The CDR3 has 14 residues. The germline gives CDR1 SGHTA, CDR2 FQGNSA. V was pared by 5 bases and J by 2 bases, with 3 bases of the junction left unmatched. The CDR3 DNA is TGTGCCAGCAGCCGACTAGCGGGCGCCTACGAGCAGTACTTC. This codes for CASSRLAGAYEQYF. Full variable domain (remainder filled in from reference TRBV7-2 and TRBJ2-7): GAGVSQSPSNKVTEKGKDVELRCDPISGHTALYWYRQSLGQGLEFLIYFQGNSAPDKSGLPSDRFSAERTGGSVSTLTIQRTQQEDSAVYLCASSRLAGAYEQYFGPGTRLTVT.

This chain joins TRBV27 and TRBJ2-1, with D possibly TRBD2 on 5 matching bases. Per germline, CDR1 MNHEY and CDR2 SMNVEV (reference sequence). V lost 1 base, J lost 4 bases, and 8 bases lay in between. The CDR3 sequence is 14 residues long. This CDR3 is CASSLFSVYNEQFF. The CDR3 nucleotides are TGTGCCAGCAGTTTATTTAGCGTGTACAATGAGCAGTTCTTC.

This rearrangement joins TRBV30 to TRBJ2-2; D possibly matches TRBD1 or TRBD2 (6 bases each). Trimming cost V 0 bases and J 3 bases, with 11 bases left between them. Per germline, CDR1 GTSNPN and CDR2 SVGIG (reference sequence). The CDR3 has 15 amino acids. The DNA for the CDR3 is TGTGCCTGGAGTGTAGGGGGGCCGGACACCGGGGAGCTGTTTTTT. Translating gives CAWSVGGPDTGELFF.

The CDR3 loop is CASSSERGSPGYTF. The CDR3 DNA reads TGTGCCAGCAGCTCCGAAAGGGGGAGTCCTGGCTACACCTTC. V gene TRBV7-8 combines with J gene TRBJ1-2; possibly TRBD1 for D (6 bases). Per germline, CDR1 SGHVS and CDR2 FQNEAQ. The CDR3 loop spans 14 amino acids. The V and J ends lost 4 bases and 7 bases respectively, with 16 bases between them.

The rearrangement links TRBV10-2 to TRBJ2-1; no definite D call. Looked up from germline, CDR1 is WSHSY and CDR2 is SAAADI. V was pared by 8 bases and J by 6 bases, with 11 bases between. This CDR3 is 12 amino acids long. In DNA form, the CDR3 reads TGCGCCAGCGTGGCCCCGACCAATGAGCAGTTCTTC. Translating it yields CASVAPTNEQFF.

This clone has only a few counts. The genes are TRBV10-1 and TRBJ2-2; no clear D gene. CDR1 is WNHNN, CDR2 SYGVQD, per germline (reference sequence). V lost 5 bases to trimming and J lost 6 bases, with 13 bases between them. This CDR3 is 14 amino acids long. CDR3 loop: CASSLNQQAGELFF. CDR3 sequence (DNA): TGCGCCAGCAGTTTGAACCAGCAAGCCGGGGAGCTGTTTTTT.

The CDR3 nucleotides read TGTGCCAGCAGTGGGGCATACTATTTATCTGGGGCCAACGTCCTGACTTTC. This encodes CASSGAYYLSGANVLTF. The V call is TRBV25-1, the J call TRBJ2-6; D is ambiguous. Trimming left V 4 bases short and J 1 base short, with 14 bases between. Germline CDR1 and CDR2: MGHDK and SYGVNS. CDR3 length equals 17 residues. The full variable domain, in which reference TRBV25-1 and TRBJ2-6 provide the parts outside the CDR3, is EADIYQTPRYLVIGTGKKITLECSQTMGHDKMYWYQQDPGMELHLIHYSYGVNSTEKGDLSSESTVSRIRTEHFPLTLESARPSHTSQYLCASSGAYYLSGANVLTFGAGSRLTVL.

The chain links TRBV28 to TRBJ1-1; D is ambiguous. The length of the CDR3 is 15 residues. The germline V and J ends were trimmed by 1 base and 5 bases, with 14 bases remaining between them. The germline gives CDR1 MDHEN, CDR2 SYDVKM. CDR3 sequence reads: CASSLFSPGRTEAFF. The CDR3 DNA reads TGTGCCAGCAGTTTATTTTCGCCCGGGAGAACTGAAGCTTTCTTT.

This clone came up once. This rearrangement joins TRBV18 to TRBJ1-1; D is unresolved. The CDR3 totals 17 residues. Trimming cost V 1 base and J 4 bases, with 19 bases left between them. Germline CDR1 is KGHSH and CDR2 is LQKENI. The CDR3 is CASSPRGETNPLTEAFF. DNA for the CDR3: TGTGCCAGCTCACCACGAGGCGAGACCAACCCACTCACTGAAGCTTTCTTT.

V usage is TRBV25-1 and J usage is TRBJ1-1, with D uncertain. V was pared by 4 bases and J by 1 base, with 10 bases between. This CDR3 comprises 14 residues. Germline CDR1 and CDR2: MGHDK and SYGVNS. The CDR3 nucleotides are TGTGCCAGCAGTGTCGGGCGTCAGAACACTGAAGCTTTCTTT. It translates to CASSVGRQNTEAFF.

The chain combines TRBV7-9 with TRBJ1-1; TRBD1 might be the D (6 bases). Germline assignment: CDR1 SEHNR and CDR2 FQNEAQ (reference sequence). Trimming cost V 7 bases and J 0 bases, with 12 bases left between them. The CDR3 is made up of 14 amino acids. For the CDR3, the DNA is TGTGCCAGCACACGACAGGCGATGAACACTGAAGCTTTCTTT. This sequence encodes CASTRQAMNTEAFF.

This clone showed up just a few times. V and J are TRBV28 and TRBJ1-2; D is uncertain. Looked up from germline, CDR1 is MDHEN and CDR2 is SYDVKM. The germline V and J ends were trimmed by 8 bases and 8 bases, with 18 bases remaining between them. This CDR3 has 13 residues. The CDR3 region has the DNA TGTGCCAGCCACCTCTGGGATGGGAGGGGCTACACCTTC. Translation gives CASHLWDGRGYTF.

The CDR3 DNA reads TGCGCCAGCAGCTTGGGAGGGGGCGATGAAAAACTGTTTTTT. Translated, it gives CASSLGGGDEKLFF. The V gene is TRBV5-1, the J gene TRBJ1-4, with 7 nucleotides matching TRBD1. J lost 6 bases, V lost 0 bases, and 2 bases had no gene match. This CDR3 region has 14 residues. Germline CDR1 and CDR2: SGHRS and YFSETQ.